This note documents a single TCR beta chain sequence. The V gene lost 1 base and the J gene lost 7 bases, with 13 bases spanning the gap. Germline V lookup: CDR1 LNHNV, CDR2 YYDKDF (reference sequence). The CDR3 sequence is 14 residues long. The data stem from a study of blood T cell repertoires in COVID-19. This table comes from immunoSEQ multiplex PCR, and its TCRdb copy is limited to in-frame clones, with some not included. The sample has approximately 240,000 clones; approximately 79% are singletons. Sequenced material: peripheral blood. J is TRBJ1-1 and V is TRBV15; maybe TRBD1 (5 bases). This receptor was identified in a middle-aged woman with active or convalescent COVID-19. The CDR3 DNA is TGTGCCACCAGCAGAGCCGGCAGGGAAGGTGAAGCTTTCTTT. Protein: CATSRAGREGEAFF. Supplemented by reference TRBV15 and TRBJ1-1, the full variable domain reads DAMVIQNPRYQVTQFGKPVTLSCSQTLNHNVMYWYQQKSSQAPKLLFHYYDKDFNNEADTPDNFQSRRPNTSFCFLDIRSPGLGDTAMYLCATSRAGREGEAFFGQGTRLTVV.